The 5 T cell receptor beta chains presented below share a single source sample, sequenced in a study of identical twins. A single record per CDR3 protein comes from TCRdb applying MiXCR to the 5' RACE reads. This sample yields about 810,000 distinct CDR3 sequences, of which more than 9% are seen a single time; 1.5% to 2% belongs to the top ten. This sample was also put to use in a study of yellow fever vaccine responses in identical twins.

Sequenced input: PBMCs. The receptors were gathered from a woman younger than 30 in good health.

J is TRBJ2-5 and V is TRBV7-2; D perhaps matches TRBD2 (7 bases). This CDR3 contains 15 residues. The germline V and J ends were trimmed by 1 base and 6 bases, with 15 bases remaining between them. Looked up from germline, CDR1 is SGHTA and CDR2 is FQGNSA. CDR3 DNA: TGTGCCAGCAGCTTAGGGGGGGGCGGGACGAAGACCCAGTACTTC. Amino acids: CASSLGGGGTKTQYF.

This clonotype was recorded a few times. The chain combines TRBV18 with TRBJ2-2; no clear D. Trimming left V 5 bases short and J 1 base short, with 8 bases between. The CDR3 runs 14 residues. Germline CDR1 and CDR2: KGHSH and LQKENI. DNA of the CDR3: TGTGCCAGCTCATCGAACAGGAACACCGGGGAGCTGTTTTTT. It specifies CASSSNRNTGELFF. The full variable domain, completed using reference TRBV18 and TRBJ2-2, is NAGVMQNPRHLVRRRGQEARLRCSPMKGHSHVYWYRQLPEEGLKFMVYLQKENIIDESGMPKERFSAEFPKEGPSILRIQQVVRGDSAAYFCASSSNRNTGELFFGEGSRLTVL.

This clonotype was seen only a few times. The CDR3 nucleotides read TGTGCCATCAAAACCGGGACTAGCAGCTCTGGGGCCAACGTCCTGACTTTC. It specifies CAIKTGTSSSGANVLTF. The chain recombines TRBV10-3 with TRBJ2-6, with 9 positions matching TRBD2. Germline V gives CDR1 ENHRY, CDR2 SYGVKD. The CDR3 is 17 amino acids. The J segment lost 0 bases and the V segment lost 7 bases, leaving 7 bases of the junction unmatched.

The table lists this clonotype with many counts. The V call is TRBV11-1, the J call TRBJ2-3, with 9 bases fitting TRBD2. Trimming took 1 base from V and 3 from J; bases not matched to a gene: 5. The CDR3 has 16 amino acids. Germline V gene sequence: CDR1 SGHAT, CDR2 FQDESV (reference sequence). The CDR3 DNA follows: TGTGCCAGCAGCTTAGGGGCCGGACTAGCGACAGATACGCAGTATTTT. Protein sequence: CASSLGAGLATDTQYF.

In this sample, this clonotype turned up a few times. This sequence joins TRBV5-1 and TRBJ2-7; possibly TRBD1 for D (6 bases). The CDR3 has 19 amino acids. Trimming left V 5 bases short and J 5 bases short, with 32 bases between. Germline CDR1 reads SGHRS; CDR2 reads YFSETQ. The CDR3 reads CASRESGGRVFALVDEQYF. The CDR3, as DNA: TGCGCCAGCAGGGAGAGTGGGGGCAGGGTGTTCGCCTTGGTGGACGAGCAGTACTTC. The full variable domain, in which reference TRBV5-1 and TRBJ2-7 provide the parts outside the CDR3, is KAGVTQTPRYLIKTRGQQVTLSCSPISGHRSVSWYQQTPGQGLQFLFEYFSETQRNKGNFPGRFSGRQFSNSRSEMNVSTLELGDSALYLCASRESGGRVFALVDEQYFGPGTRLTVT.